The 30 T cell receptor beta chains below all came from one sample that was sequenced in a study of T-cell reconstitution after alpha-beta-depleted transplantation in children. Preparation of the TCRbeta library involved a method that used unique molecular identifiers. TCRdb re-derived calls from the PCR reads in MiXCR, one entry per CDR3 protein. The sample carries fewer than 550,000 distinct CDR3 sequences, roughly 10% recorded once. The specimen was PBMCs from the stem cell graft donor, collected from the stem cell graft. These receptors all come from a human donor who donated a stem cell graft to a child with acute myeloid leukemia.

J is TRBJ1-1 and V is TRBV29-1; D gene uncertain. Germline CDR1 SQVTM, CDR2 ANQGSEA. Trimming took off 7 bases at V and 3 bases at J, with 12 bases between the two ends. This CDR3 has 12 residues. The CDR3 DNA follows: TGCAGCGCCGAATACCCGGACACTGAAGCTTTCTTT. Translation gives CSAEYPDTEAFF. Combining the CDR3 with reference TRBV29-1 and TRBJ1-1 gives the whole variable domain SAVISQKPSRDICQRGTSLTIQCQVDSQVTMMFWYRQQPGQSLTLIATANQGSEATYESGFVIDKFPISRPNLTFSTLTVSNMSPEDSSIYLCSAEYPDTEAFFGQGTRLTVV.

A few counts support this clonotype. The genes are TRBV7-2 and TRBJ2-4; 10 nucleotides match TRBD1. J lost 4 bases, V lost 5 bases, and 11 bases had no gene match. Germline V CDR1 and CDR2: SGHTA, FQGNSA. The CDR3 loop spans 17 amino acids. Here the CDR3 reads CASSPSPMDRGKNIQYF. CDR3 DNA: TGTGCCAGCAGCCCATCGCCAATGGACAGGGGGAAAAACATTCAGTACTTC.

The gene calls are TRBV11-1 and TRBJ2-2; 15 bases map to TRBD2. Per the germline V gene, CDR1 is SGHAT and CDR2 is FQDESV (reference sequence). The CDR3 runs to 20 residues. V lost 5 bases to trimming and J lost 7 bases; unmatched junction nucleotides: 17. CDR3 sequence reads: CASSRLEWTSGRANGGELFF. CDR3 nucleotide sequence: TGTGCCAGCAGCCGACTCGAGTGGACTAGCGGGAGGGCCAACGGCGGGGAGCTGTTTTTT.

In this sample, this clonotype turned up many times. The chain recombines TRBV29-1 with TRBJ2-4; D remains unclear. V was shortened by 3 bases and J by 0 bases, with 3 bases between the two germline ends. This CDR3 has 12 amino acids. CDR1 and CDR2 from the germline V gene are SQVTM and ANQGSEA. The CDR3 protein is CSVDVAKNIQYF. The CDR3 DNA follows: TGCAGCGTTGATGTAGCCAAAAACATTCAGTACTTC.

This clonotype was seen only a few times. The chain has TRBV12-5 and TRBJ1-1; D remains ambiguous. Per the germline V gene, CDR1 is LGHNT and CDR2 is FRNRAP. The V gene lost 5 bases and the J gene lost 10 bases, with 11 bases spanning the gap. The CDR3 runs 11 residues. As DNA, the CDR3 is TGTGCTAGTGGTCCCGGCTACGTAGCTTTCTTT. Residues: CASGPGYVAFF.

For the CDR3, the DNA is TGTGCCAGCAGCTTAGGAGGTACCGCGGGGGACTACGAGCAGTACTTC. Its protein product is CASSLGGTAGDYEQYF. This chain uses TRBV11-3 with TRBJ2-7, with 7 positions matching TRBD2. This CDR3 is built from 16 residues. The trim removed 1 base at V and 3 bases at J, leaving 9 bases unmatched. The germline gives CDR1 SGHNT, CDR2 YENEEA.

The chain employs TRBV7-2 and TRBJ2-5; 9 bases are shared with TRBD1. V lost 1 base to trimming and J lost 5 bases; unmatched junction nucleotides: 8. Germline values: CDR1 SGHTA, CDR2 FQGNSA. This CDR3 comprises 16 residues. The CDR3 protein is CASSLVGQGMGETQYF. The CDR3 coding sequence is TGTGCCAGCAGCTTAGTAGGACAGGGGATGGGGGAGACCCAGTACTTC.

This clonotype was seen many times. The CDR3 DNA reads TGTGCCAGCAGTTACTCCGGACAGGGGGTACTGTTTTTT. Its translation is CASSYSGQGVLFF. The chain couples TRBV6-5 to TRBJ1-4; 10 bases agree with TRBD1. The CDR3 has 13 amino acids. In germline, CDR1 is MNHEY, CDR2 SVGAGI. The J segment lost 13 bases and the V segment lost 0 bases, leaving 2 bases of the junction unmatched.

This clonotype was detected only a few times. The chain has TRBV4-1 and TRBJ1-2; a possible D gene is TRBD1 (6 bases). The V and J ends lost 1 base and 3 bases respectively, with 21 bases between them. The CDR3 is 18 residues long. Germline V CDR1 and CDR2: MGHRA, YSYEKL. The CDR3 DNA is TGCGCCAGCAGCCAAGTGACAGGCCGCACCCCGATCGACTATGGCTACACCTTC. Amino acids: CASSQVTGRTPIDYGYTF.

The chain recombines TRBV5-6 with TRBJ2-1; TRBD2 aligns across 8 bases. Germline-derived CDR1 and CDR2 are SGHDT and YYEEEE. Losses at the gene ends were 2 bases for V and 14 bases for J; bases not matched to a gene: 6. The CDR3 extends over 12 amino acids. The CDR3 here is CASSFLRREEFF. The CDR3 DNA reads as TGTGCCAGCAGCTTTCTTAGGCGGGAGGAGTTCTTC.

V gene TRBV10-3 combines with J gene TRBJ2-1, with D possibly being TRBD2 (6 bases). The germline V gene has CDR1 ENHRY and CDR2 SYGVKD. V lost 2 bases, J lost 10 bases, and 21 bases lay in between. This CDR3 has 16 amino acids. CDR3 protein: CAISEPSGGAPGEQFF. In nucleotides, the CDR3 is TGTGCCATCAGTGAGCCAAGTGGAGGGGCACCGGGGGAGCAGTTCTTC.

V and J are TRBV5-1 and TRBJ2-1, with 13 nucleotides matching TRBD2. V trimming: 4 bases; J trimming: 9 bases; junction bases outside the gene matches: 13. Germline loops: CDR1 SGHRS, CDR2 YFSETQ. The CDR3 is made up of 17 amino acids. The CDR3 sequence: CASSLSRTSGRMVEQFF. The CDR3 nucleotides read TGCGCCAGCAGCCTATCCCGGACTAGCGGGAGAATGGTTGAGCAGTTCTTC. Full variable domain (rest looked up from reference TRBV5-1 and TRBJ2-1): KAGVTQTPRYLIKTRGQQVTLSCSPISGHRSVSWYQQTPGQGLQFLFEYFSETQRNKGNFPGRFSGRQFSNSRSEMNVSTLELGDSALYLCASSLSRTSGRMVEQFFGPGTRLTVL.

This chain joins TRBV5-1 and TRBJ2-5; 7 bases match TRBD1. Per germline, CDR1 SGHRS and CDR2 YFSETQ. V lost 0 bases and J lost 5; bases outside the gene matches: 7. The CDR3 extends over 15 amino acids. The CDR3 sequence: CASSLARQGQETQYF. In nucleotides, the CDR3 is TGCGCCAGCAGCTTGGCTCGACAGGGTCAGGAGACCCAGTACTTC.

Comment on this clonotype: The CDR3 end shows no conserved phenylalanine or tryptophan, and so a read error is likely. Because the CDR3's place on the DNA is in doubt, the DNA is left out and the CDR3 is given as listed by TCRdb. The V gene is TRBV6-6, the J gene TRBJ1-2. Germline CDR1 and CDR2: MNHNY and SVGAGI (reference sequence). Counting both end residues, the CDR3 totals 11 amino acids. CDR3 protein: CASRTLPGLGV.

About this clonotype: Since a much larger clone is just one base distant, this may be a read error. This chain links TRBV12-3 or TRBV12-4 with TRBJ1-5; TRBD1 agrees at 9 bases. The CDR3 runs to 17 residues. V trimming: 9 bases; J trimming: 0 bases; junction bases outside the gene matches: 12. The CDR3 sequence is CASEDRGNVYSNQPQHF. The CDR3 region has the DNA TGTGCCAGTGAGGACAGGGGAAACGTGTATAGCAATCAGCCCCAGCATTTT.

The chain combines TRBV7-9 with TRBJ1-1; the D is unclear. Germline V gene sequence: CDR1 SEHNR, CDR2 FQNEAQ (reference sequence). The CDR3 consists of 12 residues. Trimming pared 3 bases from V and 5 bases from J, leaving 7 bases between. This CDR3 reads CASSFAVTEAFF. The CDR3 DNA reads as TGTGCCAGCAGCTTCGCTGTAACTGAAGCTTTCTTT.

The chain carries TRBV9 and TRBJ2-2; 7 bases map to TRBD1. V lost 1 base and J lost 2; bases outside the gene matches: 14. CDR1 SGDLS and CDR2 YYNGEE come from the germline V gene. This CDR3 spans 19 amino acids. CDR3 protein: CASSVTPYQGVANTGELFF. CDR3 DNA: TGTGCCAGCAGCGTAACACCCTACCAGGGGGTGGCAAACACCGGGGAGCTGTTTTTT.

This sequence joins TRBV30 and TRBJ2-3, with 7 bases identical to TRBD1. This CDR3 region has 15 residues. Trimming removed 2 bases from V and 0 bases from J; junction bases left unmatched: 5. Germline CDR1 is GTSNPN and CDR2 is SVGIG (reference sequence). The chain's CDR3 is CAWSNGTDSTDTQYF. CDR3 DNA sequence: TGTGCCTGGAGTAACGGGACAGACAGCACAGATACGCAGTATTTT.

This clonotype was counted many times. The chain uses TRBV27 and TRBJ2-4; maybe TRBD1 (6 bases). The CDR3 extends over 13 amino acids. Between the trimmed V and J ends, which lost 4 bases and 7 bases, there was a span of 11 bases. The germline CDR1 and CDR2 sequences are MNHEY and SMNVEV (reference sequence). In DNA, the CDR3 is TGTGCCAGCAGTTACAGGGCCGGGAACATTCAGTACTTC. Translated: CASSYRAGNIQYF.

This clonotype was seen ten or more times. The chain carries TRBV7-3 and TRBJ2-3, with D unclear. V lost 5 bases to trimming and J lost 0 bases, with 9 bases between them. Germline CDR1 and CDR2: SGHTA and FQGTGA. The CDR3 is made up of 14 amino acids. The CDR3 DNA sequence: TGTGCCAGCAGCCCGGACCTTAGCACAGATACGCAGTATTTT. Translation gives CASSPDLSTDTQYF.

The gene calls are TRBV7-8 and TRBJ2-5; 16 bases map to TRBD2. Germline CDR1 SGHVS, CDR2 FQNEAQ. The CDR3 loop spans 18 amino acids. V shed 5 bases and J 5 bases; nucleotides not matched to a gene: 11. This chain's CDR3 is CASSQGTSGRGTGETQYF. For the CDR3, the DNA is TGTGCCAGCAGCCAAGGGACTAGCGGGAGGGGGACGGGGGAGACCCAGTACTTC. Supplemented by reference TRBV7-8 and TRBJ2-5, the full variable domain reads GAGVSQSPRYKVAKRGQDVALRCDPISGHVSLFWYQQALGQGPEFLTYFQNEAQLDKSGLPSDRFFAERPEGSVSTLKIQRTQQEDSAVYLCASSQGTSGRGTGETQYFGPGTRLLVL.

The chain carries TRBV9 and TRBJ2-1, with 8 bases lining up with TRBD2. From germline, CDR1 is SGDLS and CDR2 YYNGEE. V was clipped by 0 bases and J by 7 bases; unmatched bases: 9. The CDR3 runs 16 residues. The CDR3 is CASSVGNSGNYNEQFF. CDR3 nucleotides: TGTGCCAGCAGCGTAGGGAATAGCGGGAATTATAATGAGCAGTTCTTC.

This clonotype was counted a few times. This chain joins TRBV14 and TRBJ1-2; TRBD1 matches 7 bases. J gave up 4 bases and V 0 bases, and 2 bases lay outside the gene matches. The CDR3 consists of 14 residues. CDR1 and CDR2 from the germline V gene are SGHDN and FVKESK. The CDR3 here is CASSQDWTGYGYTF. In DNA, the CDR3 is TGTGCCAGCAGCCAAGATTGGACAGGCTATGGCTACACCTTC.

This clonotype has just a few counts. The chain uses TRBV20-1 and TRBJ2-7; D is undetermined. Trimming removed 6 bases at V and 3 bases at J, with 15 bases between. This CDR3 comprises 13 residues. Germline CDR1 is DFQATT and CDR2 is SNEGSKA (reference sequence). Written as DNA, the CDR3 is TGCAGTGCGTGGGCCGATAATAACTACGAGCAGTACTTC. The encoded protein is CSAWADNNYEQYF.

The chain combines TRBV6-5 with TRBJ1-4, with D perhaps matching TRBD1 (6 bases). There are 18 residues in the CDR3. V was trimmed by 4 bases and J by 0 bases, leaving 18 bases between them. Per the germline V gene, CDR1 is MNHEY and CDR2 is SVGAGI. CDR3 loop: CASSSLRRGLATNEKLFF. For the CDR3, the DNA is TGTGCCAGCAGTTCGCTTCGCAGGGGCCTGGCAACTAATGAAAAACTGTTTTTT.

The V call is TRBV5-1, the J call TRBJ1-1; 9 nucleotides agree with TRBD1. Germline V CDR1 and CDR2: SGHRS, YFSETQ. This CDR3 contains 14 residues. V shed 4 bases and J 4 bases; nucleotides not matched to a gene: 5. The CDR3 reads CASSTGGSSTEAFF. CDR3 nucleotide sequence: TGCGCCAGCAGCACAGGGGGCTCGAGCACTGAAGCTTTCTTT.

The sample holds a few counts of this clonotype. J is TRBJ1-4 and V is TRBV4-1; 9 nucleotides line up with TRBD1. Germline V gene sequence: CDR1 MGHRA, CDR2 YSYEKL. CDR3 size: 15 residues. With 5 bases clipped from V and 8 bases from J, the junction kept 9 bases outside the gene matches. In DNA form, the CDR3 reads TGCGCCAGCAGCACGGCGGGACAGGGAGGGGAAAAACTGTTTTTT. As protein: CASSTAGQGGEKLFF.

This clonotype was observed a handful of times. CDR3 amino acids: CSARSRETGLAGTDTQYF. The CDR3 DNA reads TGCAGTGCTAGAAGCCGGGAGACGGGACTAGCGGGGACAGATACGCAGTATTTT. The chain recombines TRBV20-1 with TRBJ2-3, with 13 nucleotides matching TRBD2. The CDR3 consists of 18 residues. J was trimmed by 3 bases and V by 2 bases; bases with no gene match: 11. CDR1 and CDR2 (germline): DFQATT, SNEGSKA (reference sequence).

This clonotype occurred a few times. The junction departs from the called germline gene at one end, perhaps through a read error. The rearrangement uses TRBV10-3 and TRBJ2-2, with 8 positions matching TRBD2. CDR1 and CDR2 (germline): ENHRY, SYGVKD. The CDR3 consists of 16 residues. The CDR3 loop is CAVSRTSPENTGELFF. The DNA of the CDR3 is TGTGCCGTCAGTCGGACTAGCCCCGAGAACACCGGGGAGCTGTTTTTT.

V is TRBV29-1 and J is TRBJ1-4; the D is unclear. The ends were cut back, 0 bases at V and 8 bases at J, with 13 bases in the middle. This CDR3 contains 14 residues. The V gene's germline CDR1 is SQVTM and CDR2 ANQGSEA. The CDR3 nucleotides read TGCAGCGTTGAAGATCGAGGGTCGGAGGAAAAACTGTTTTTT. This sequence encodes CSVEDRGSEEKLFF.